This T cell receptor beta chain was captured by sequencing in a study of radiotherapy plus CTLA-4 blockade in lung cancer. Study-wide results and caveats: After radiotherapy and ipilimumab, tumor-derived clones expanded in peripheral blood.

Germline V gene lookup returns CDR1 SEHNR and CDR2 FQNEAQ (reference sequence). The CDR3 sequence is 13 residues long. The V gene lost 7 bases and the J gene lost 2 bases, with 11 bases spanning the gap. Worth noting for this clone: Its antigen remains unidentified. The sample holds other DNA sequences that translate to the same CDR3.

Repertoires were generated with immunoSEQ multiplex PCR, while TCRdb's copy carries only in-frame clones and drops some. The data contain some 110,000 clones, about four fifths of them singletons. This chain connects TRBV7-9 to TRBJ1-1; D remains ambiguous. Material: peripheral blood, obtained from a patient treated with radiotherapy plus ipilimumab. This sequence was found in a human donor with non-small cell lung cancer who had a partial response to radiotherapy plus ipilimumab. CDR3 nucleotide sequence: TGTGCCAGCACCCGGGGAGAAAACACTGAAGCTTTCTTT. Translated: CASTRGENTEAFF.